The present T cell receptor beta chain was sequenced within a study of OX40 agonist ivuxolimab in advanced cancers. Whole-study context: Anti-PD-1, anti-PD-L1 or anti-CTLA-4 therapy given earlier was allowed, and over 35% had some.

Details on this clone: No antigen is known for it.

The repertoire was sequenced with immunoSEQ multiplex PCR; TCRdb's copy has only in-frame clones and lacks some. The data hold over 45,000 clones, with about 83% observed a single time. The CDR3 is 14 residues long. J was trimmed by 1 base and V by 8 bases; bases with no gene match: 7. Germline V CDR1 and CDR2: MDHEN, SYDVKM. Study observations and caveats: Clones of CD4+ and CD8+ blood T cells grew by week 6 at doses of 0.1 to 3.0 mg/kg. Clonal expansion in partial responders at 0.1-3.0 mg/kg ranked among the lowest. Expanded clones tended on average to be more numerous among CD8+ T cells than CD4+.

Sequenced material: CD4+ or CD8+ T cells sorted from blood, taken in a trial of the OX40 agonist ivuxolimab. The chain combines TRBV28 with TRBJ1-2; 7 bases line up with TRBD1. This clonotype originated in an adult with an advanced solid tumor such as melanoma, head and neck, liver or kidney cancer. CDR3 in amino acids: CASGSDRFNYGYTF. The CDR3 coding sequence is TGTGCCAGCGGCTCGGACAGGTTTAACTATGGCTACACCTTC.